This TCR beta chain was retrieved from a study of T-cell reconstitution after alpha-beta-depleted transplantation in children. Construction of the TCRbeta library involved unique molecular identifiers. In TCRdb, the PCR reads were re-called with MiXCR into one record per CDR3 protein. The data hold 400,000 to 500,000 distinct CDR3 sequences, with roughly 10% observed a single time. Germline V gene sequence: CDR1 SQVTM, CDR2 ANQGSEA. With V trimmed by 2 bases and J by 12 bases, 4 bases remained unmatched. The CDR3 is 11 residues long. This clonotype was seen many times. The TCR originated in a human donor who donated a stem cell graft to a child with acute myeloid leukemia. The sample consisted of PBMCs from the stem cell graft donor, taken from the stem cell graft. This chain links TRBV29-1 with TRBJ2-1, with 7 bases identical to TRBD1. CDR3 sequence: CSVEQGDVQFF. For the CDR3, the DNA is TGCAGCGTTGAACAGGGGGACGTGCAGTTCTTC.